This TCR beta chain was recorded in a study of T cell changes during pregnancy in multiple sclerosis. The table came from immunoSEQ multiplex PCR; TCRdb's copy has only in-frame clones and leaves some out. The data hold 45,000 to 65,000 clones, with around 92% observed a single time. The CDR3 extends over 15 amino acids. CDR1 and CDR2 from the germline V gene are SGHRS and YFSETQ. The ends lost 0 bases at V and 5 bases at J; junction bases unmatched: 6. The chain recombines TRBV5-1 with TRBJ2-7; 9 positions match TRBD1. Sequencing used CD4+ T cells from peripheral blood mononuclear cells, obtained after pregnancy. The sequence was obtained from a female donor with multiple sclerosis, enrolled in a pregnancy study. The DNA for the CDR3 is TGCGCCAGCAGCTTGGCCGGGACAGGGTCCCACGAGCAGTACTTC. Translation gives CASSLAGTGSHEQYF. The full variable domain, in which reference TRBV5-1 and TRBJ2-7 provide the parts outside the CDR3, is KAGVTQTPRYLIKTRGQQVTLSCSPISGHRSVSWYQQTPGQGLQFLFEYFSETQRNKGNFPGRFSGRQFSNSRSEMNVSTLELGDSALYLCASSLAGTGSHEQYFGPGTRLTVT.